This is a list of T cell receptor beta chains from one sample in a study of PD-L1 blockade in urothelial cancer. Method: immunoSEQ multiplex PCR; TCRdb's copy keeps in-frame clones and lacks some. Of 70,000 to 80,000 clones listed, around four fifths were seen once; the top ten hold 6.5% to 8%. The source was PBMCs, collected around atezolizumab (anti-PD-L1) treatment. Receptors were obtained from a man between 40 and 49 years old with urothelial cancer. The CDR3 runs from the conserved cysteine through the conserved F or W. A D gene is named only where the DNA matches it firmly. Where a row states a size, it is once, few, many or the class of an expanded clone; other rows omit it.

abundance | j_gene | d_gene | v_gene | CDR3nt | CDR3aa
. | TRBJ2-2 | TRBD2 | TRBV5-1 | TGCGCCAGCCGGACCGGGCTACAGACCCAGCGGGAGCGTACCGGGGAGCTGTTTTTT | CASRTGLQTQRERTGELFF
few | TRBJ1-5 | . | TRBV19 | TGTGCCAGTCACTTCGGGGAAAACAACAATCAGCCCCAGCATTTT | CASHFGENNNQPQHF
once | TRBJ2-7 | TRBD1 | TRBV6-5 | TGTGCCAGCAGCAGGGGGAGCTACGAGCAGTACTTC | CASSRGSYEQYF
. | TRBJ2-6 | . | TRBV27 | TGTGCCAGCTCCGACAGCGTCTCTGGGGCCAACGTCCTGACTTTC | CASSDSVSGANVLTF
. | TRBJ2-5 | TRBD1 | TRBV5-8 | TGTGCCAGCAGCTTGGGGCTGACTGGGGACAGGGGCCAAGAGACCCAGTACTTC | CASSLGLTGDRGQETQYF
. | TRBJ2-1 | TRBD2 | TRBV7-3 | TGTGCCAGCAGCTTAGCTGCAGCGGGGGGGAATGAGCAGTTCTTC | CASSLAAAGGNEQFF
few | TRBJ1-1 | TRBD1 | TRBV6-4 | TGTGCCAGCAGGTCCACAGGGGGAGAAGCTTTCTTT | CASRSTGGEAFF
. | TRBJ1-2 | TRBD1 | TRBV5-6 | TGTGCCAGCAGCTTCGGACAGGGTATCTATGGCTACACCTTC | CASSFGQGIYGYTF
. | TRBJ1-1 | TRBD1 | TRBV6-5 | TGTGCCAGCAGTTACTCCCAGGGGGTCACTGAAGCTTTCTTT | CASSYSQGVTEAFF
. | TRBJ1-2 | TRBD1 | TRBV28 | TGTGCCAGCCGCGGACAGGCCAAGGGAGGCTACACCTTC | CASRGQAKGGYTF
. | TRBJ1-2 | TRBD1 | TRBV27 | TGTGCCAGCAGTCTTTCGGGACAGTTCTATGGCTACACCTTC | CASSLSGQFYGYTF
. | TRBJ2-1 | . | TRBV28 | TGTGCCACGACTGACCCTATGGTCGTAAATGAGCAGTTCTTC | CATTDPMVVNEQFF
. | TRBJ1-1 | TRBD1 | TRBV5-6 | TGTGCCAGCAGCTGGACAGGGCGGACTGAAGCTTTCTTT | CASSWTGRTEAFF
. | TRBJ2-3 | . | TRBV4-3 | TGCGCCAGCAGCCAAGCCGGAGCCGGAGGCGCAGATACGCAGTATTTT | CASSQAGAGGADTQYF
once | TRBJ2-3 | TRBD1 | TRBV7-7 | TGTGCTAGCAGCTTGACAGGGGGAACAGATACGCAGTATTTT | CASSLTGGTDTQYF
few | TRBJ1-4 | . | TRBV30 | TGTGCCTTTCAGGCGATTAATGAAAAACTGTTTTTT | CAFQAINEKLFF
. | TRBJ1-1 | TRBD1 | TRBV7-2 | TGTGCCAGCAGTTTCTTGTACAACCGGGACAGAAGTAGTGATGCTGAAGCTTTCTTT | CASSFLYNRDRSSDAEAFF
. | TRBJ2-1 | TRBD2 | TRBV19 | TGTGCCACCAAGGATCTAGCGGGAGATAAGTATGAGCAGTTCTTC | CATKDLAGDKYEQFF
. | TRBJ1-2 | . | TRBV30 | TGTGCCTGGAGTGTGGGCCCATATGGCTACACCTTC | CAWSVGPYGYTF
. | TRBJ2-3 | TRBD2 | TRBV7-3 | TGTGCCAGCACCCTGGGGGGAGCGGGAGGTTTATCAGATACGCAGTATTTT | CASTLGGAGGLSDTQYF
. | TRBJ1-2 | TRBD1 | TRBV30 | TGTGCCTGGAGTGTAGCCAGGACAGGCACATTC | CAWSVARTGTF
. | TRBJ2-3 | TRBD2 | TRBV9 | TGTGCCAGCAGCACCCCCTTTTCCGGCGTTGGGAGGGAGGGCGCAGATACGCAGTATTTT | CASSTPFSGVGREGADTQYF
. | TRBJ1-2 | TRBD1 | TRBV28 | TGTGCCAGCAGTTTGGGGACAGGGGGCTTTGGCTACACCTTC | CASSLGTGGFGYTF
once | TRBJ2-7 | TRBD2 | TRBV7-2 | TGTGCCAGCAGCTTGGCTAGCGGGGAGATCTACGAGCAGTACTTC | CASSLASGEIYEQYF
. | TRBJ1-2 | . | TRBV7-2 | TGTGCCAGCAGCTCTCCTGACAGCTATGGCTACACCTTC | CASSSPDSYGYTF
. | TRBJ2-5 | . | TRBV6-5 | TGTGCCAGCAGTCGGGACTTAGGGAGTGGAGAGACCCAGTACTTC | CASSRDLGSGETQYF
. | TRBJ2-1 | TRBD1 | TRBV14 | TGTGCCAGCAGCCACGACAGGGGGCTTGGGAGCTACAATGAGCAGTTCTTC | CASSHDRGLGSYNEQFF
. | TRBJ2-7 | . | TRBV9 | TGTGCCAGCAGCGTATCGCCCGGGTACGAGCAGTACTTC | CASSVSPGYEQYF
. | TRBJ2-2 | . | TRBV6-5 | TGTGCCAGCAGTTACCGACAGTCCGGGGAGCTGTTTTTT | CASSYRQSGELFF
. | TRBJ1-2 | TRBD1 | TRBV6-5 | TGTGCCAGCACCCCAGGACAGGGGGCCCCCACCTTC | CASTPGQGAPTF
. | TRBJ2-7 | . | TRBV2 | TGTGCCAGCAGTTTCCCCAAGGAGGGGCAGTCCTACGAGCAGTACTTC | CASSFPKEGQSYEQYF
. | TRBJ1-4 | . | TRBV5-3 | TGTGCCAGAAGCTTGTTTATGGCTGATCTTAATGAAAAACTGTTTTTT | CARSLFMADLNEKLFF
. | TRBJ1-1 | TRBD1 | TRBV30 | TGTGCCTGGAGTCTACAGGGGAGGACTGAAGCTTTCTTT | CAWSLQGRTEAFF
. | TRBJ2-3 | . | TRBV5-8 | TGTGCCAGCAGCTTGGTTCGTACTAGCTCCGGAGGGTTATCGCAGTATTTT | CASSLVRTSSGGLSQYF
. | TRBJ2-7 | . | TRBV29-1 | TGCAGCGTCACCCCGGGACACGGTCCCTACGAGCAGTACTTC | CSVTPGHGPYEQYF
. | TRBJ2-5 | TRBD1 | TRBV7-9 | TGTGCCAGCAGCAAAACCGGGACAGTCCAAGAGACCCAGTACTTC | CASSKTGTVQETQYF
. | TRBJ1-5 | . | TRBV10-3 | TGTGCCATCAGCCAATCAGGGGATCAGCCCCAGCATTTT | CAISQSGDQPQHF
. | TRBJ1-2 | . | TRBV6-1 | TGTGCCAGCAGTGACACAGGGCCCTTCTATGGCTACACCTTC | CASSDTGPFYGYTF
. | TRBJ1-5 | TRBD1 | TRBV2 | TGTGCCAGCAGGGTACAGGGGATCAATCAGCCCCAGCATTTT | CASRVQGINQPQHF
. | TRBJ2-6 | . | TRBV19 | TGTGCCAGTGAATCAGGGTCGGCTGGGGCCAACGTCCTGACTTTC | CASESGSAGANVLTF
. | TRBJ1-1 | TRBD1 | TRBV5-1 | TGCGCCAGCATAAGGGACAGGGGTGTGGGCACTGAAGCTTTCTTT | CASIRDRGVGTEAFF
. | TRBJ1-5 | TRBD1 | TRBV6-1 | TGTGCCAGCAGTGGTGGGACAGCAAAACAGCCCCAGCATTTT | CASSGGTAKQPQHF
. | TRBJ2-2 | TRBD2 | TRBV2 | TGTGCCAGCAGGTCTGGAACTAGCGGAAACACCGGGGAGCTGTTTTTT | CASRSGTSGNTGELFF
. | TRBJ2-7 | TRBD1 | TRBV15 | TGTGCCACCAGCCCGTCAGGGGGCGGTAGGAACGAGCAGTACTTC | CATSPSGGGRNEQYF
. | TRBJ2-7 | TRBD1 | TRBV27 | TGTGCCAGCAGCCCCGACAGGGTCGAGCAGTACTTC | CASSPDRVEQYF
. | TRBJ1-3 | . | TRBV19 | TGTGCCAGTCTCGGGGTGAGCTCTGGAAACACCATATATTTT | CASLGVSSGNTIYF
. | TRBJ2-1 | TRBD2 | TRBV28 | TGTGCCAGCAGTGACTTTAGTCTCGGGGGGACTGAGCAGTTCTTC | CASSDFSLGGTEQFF
. | TRBJ2-3 | . | TRBV9 | TGTGCCAGCAGCCCTACTGTAGATACGCAGTATTTT | CASSPTVDTQYF